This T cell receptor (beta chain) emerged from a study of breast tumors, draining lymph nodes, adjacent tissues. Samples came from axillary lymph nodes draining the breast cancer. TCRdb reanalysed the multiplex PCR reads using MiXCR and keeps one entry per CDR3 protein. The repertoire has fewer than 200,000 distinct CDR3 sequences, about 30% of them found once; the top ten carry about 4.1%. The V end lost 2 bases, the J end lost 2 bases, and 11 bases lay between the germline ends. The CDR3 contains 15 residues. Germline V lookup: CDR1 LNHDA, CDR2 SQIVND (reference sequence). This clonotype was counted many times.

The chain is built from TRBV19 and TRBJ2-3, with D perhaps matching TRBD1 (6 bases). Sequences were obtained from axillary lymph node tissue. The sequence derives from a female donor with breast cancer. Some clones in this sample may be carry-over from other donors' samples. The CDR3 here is CASSIIGQITDTQYF. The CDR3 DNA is TGTGCCAGTAGTATAATAGGACAGATCACAGATACGCAGTATTTT. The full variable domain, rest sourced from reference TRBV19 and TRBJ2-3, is DGGITQSPKYLFRKEGQNVTLSCEQNLNHDAMYWYRQDPGQGLRLIYYSQIVNDFQKGDIAEGYSVSREKKESFPLTVTSAQKNPTAFYLCASSIIGQITDTQYFGPGTRLTVL.